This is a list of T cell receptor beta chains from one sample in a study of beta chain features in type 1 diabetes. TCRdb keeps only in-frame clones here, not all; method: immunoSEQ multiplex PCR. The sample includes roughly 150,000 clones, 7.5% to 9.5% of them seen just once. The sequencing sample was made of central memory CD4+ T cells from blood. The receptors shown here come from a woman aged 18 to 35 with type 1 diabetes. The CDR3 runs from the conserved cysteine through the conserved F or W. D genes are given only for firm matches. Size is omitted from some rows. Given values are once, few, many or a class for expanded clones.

CDR3nt: TGTGCCAGCAGTGAAGATTGGAGCGGGGGGGCCCGTACGCAGTATTTT
CDR3aa: CASSEDWSGGARTQYF
j_gene: TRBJ2-3
d_gene: TRBD2
v_gene: TRBV6-1
abundance: few

CDR3nt: TGTGCCAGCATTACTACAGGGACCTGCACAGATACGCAGTATTTT
CDR3aa: CASITTGTCTDTQYF
j_gene: TRBJ2-3
d_gene: .
v_gene: TRBV21-1
abundance: .

CDR3nt: TGTGCCAGCAGTTCCTCACAGGCCCAGGAGACCCAGTACTTC
CDR3aa: CASSSSQAQETQYF
j_gene: TRBJ2-5
d_gene: .
v_gene: TRBV6-6
abundance: few

CDR3nt: TGTGCCAGCAGCTTAGGGGGACAGGGCTATGGCTACACCTTC
CDR3aa: CASSLGGQGYGYTF
j_gene: TRBJ1-2
d_gene: TRBD1
v_gene: TRBV11-2
abundance: .

CDR3nt: TGCGCCAGCAGCCAAGGCCGGGGGGGCTATGGCTACACCTTC
CDR3aa: CASSQGRGGYGYTF
j_gene: TRBJ1-2
d_gene: .
v_gene: TRBV4-3
abundance: few

CDR3nt: TGTGCCAGCAGCCCGACTCTTACAAGTTCCTATGGCTACACCTTC
CDR3aa: CASSPTLTSSYGYTF
j_gene: TRBJ1-2
d_gene: .
v_gene: TRBV5-6
abundance: few

CDR3nt: TGTGCCAGCAGTGTACCCGGGGGGGTCGAGCAGTACTTC
CDR3aa: CASSVPGGVEQYF
j_gene: TRBJ2-7
d_gene: TRBD2
v_gene: TRBV25-1
abundance: .

CDR3nt: TGCAGCGTTGTGGTTCATACAGGATTACATAGCAATCAGCCCCAGCATTTT
CDR3aa: CSVVVHTGLHSNQPQHF
j_gene: TRBJ1-5
d_gene: .
v_gene: TRBV29-1
abundance: .

CDR3nt: TGTGCCAGCAGCTTAGAAGCGAACACTGAAGCTTTCTTT
CDR3aa: CASSLEANTEAFF
j_gene: TRBJ1-1
d_gene: .
v_gene: TRBV7-9
abundance: .

CDR3nt: TGTGCCAGCAGTGCGGCAGGGAGCACAGATACGCAGTATTTT
CDR3aa: CASSAAGSTDTQYF
j_gene: TRBJ2-3
d_gene: .
v_gene: TRBV25-1
abundance: few

CDR3nt: TGTGCCATCAGTGACTGGACAGAGAGAAGCAATCAGCCCCAGCATTTT
CDR3aa: CAISDWTERSNQPQHF
j_gene: TRBJ1-5
d_gene: .
v_gene: TRBV10-3
abundance: .

CDR3nt: TGTGCCAGCTCCTCAGGGGTCGGGGAGCTGTTTTTT
CDR3aa: CASSSGVGELFF
j_gene: TRBJ2-2
d_gene: .
v_gene: TRBV11-2
abundance: .

CDR3nt: TGTGCCAGCAGTTACCTGGCGGGGGGGCAATCCTACGAGCAGTACTTC
CDR3aa: CASSYLAGGQSYEQYF
j_gene: TRBJ2-7
d_gene: TRBD2
v_gene: TRBV6-5
abundance: few

CDR3nt: TGTGCCAGCAGCCCAGACACAGCCTATGGCTACACCTTC
CDR3aa: CASSPDTAYGYTF
j_gene: TRBJ1-2
d_gene: .
v_gene: TRBV11-2
abundance: few

CDR3nt: TGTGCCAGCAGCCTAGACAGGAGAAACACCGGGGAGCTGTTTTTT
CDR3aa: CASSLDRRNTGELFF
j_gene: TRBJ2-2
d_gene: .
v_gene: TRBV5-4
abundance: .

CDR3nt: TGCGCCAGCAGCGAAACCGGGACTAGCGTCCGAGAGACCCAGTACTTC
CDR3aa: CASSETGTSVRETQYF
j_gene: TRBJ2-5
d_gene: TRBD2
v_gene: TRBV4-1
abundance: few

CDR3nt: TGTGCCAGTAGAATCAGGGTGACGAACACCGGGGAGCTGTTTTTT
CDR3aa: CASRIRVTNTGELFF
j_gene: TRBJ2-2
d_gene: .
v_gene: TRBV19
abundance: .

CDR3nt: TGTGCCATCATGGCAGGGTATTCCGCTGGCTACACCTTC
CDR3aa: CAIMAGYSAGYTF
j_gene: TRBJ1-2
d_gene: .
v_gene: TRBV10-3
abundance: few

CDR3nt: TGCAGTGCTAGAGATCGCGGGACAGGGTACTTC
CDR3aa: CSARDRGTGYF
j_gene: TRBJ2-7
d_gene: TRBD1
v_gene: TRBV20-1
abundance: .

CDR3nt: TGCGCCAGCAGCCAGGAACCGGGACTAGCCTACTACGAGCAGTACTTC
CDR3aa: CASSQEPGLAYYEQYF
j_gene: TRBJ2-7
d_gene: TRBD2
v_gene: TRBV4-3
abundance: once

CDR3nt: TGCGCCAGCAGCCAAGAGAGGAAGCGGGAGCAGTTCTTC
CDR3aa: CASSQERKREQFF
j_gene: TRBJ2-1
d_gene: .
v_gene: TRBV4-3
abundance: few

CDR3nt: TGTGCCAGCCCCGGGACACCAAACACCGGGGAGCTGTTTTTT
CDR3aa: CASPGTPNTGELFF
j_gene: TRBJ2-2
d_gene: .
v_gene: TRBV6-6
abundance: .

CDR3nt: TGTGCCAGCAGCACCCGGACAGGGAGAGCTTTCTTT
CDR3aa: CASSTRTGRAFF
j_gene: TRBJ1-1
d_gene: TRBD1
v_gene: TRBV7-6
abundance: many

CDR3nt: TGTGCCACCAGCAAAGGCGGGGGAGGTGAAAAACTGTTTTTT
CDR3aa: CATSKGGGGEKLFF
j_gene: TRBJ1-4
d_gene: .
v_gene: TRBV15
abundance: .

CDR3nt: TGTGCCAGCAGCCCGATGGGCGATACGCAGTATTTT
CDR3aa: CASSPMGDTQYF
j_gene: TRBJ2-3
d_gene: .
v_gene: TRBV7-2
abundance: many

CDR3nt: TGTGCCAGCTCACCAGACATTTCTCACAGGGGACGGGGCTATGGCTACACCTTC
CDR3aa: CASSPDISHRGRGYGYTF
j_gene: TRBJ1-2
d_gene: TRBD1
v_gene: TRBV18
abundance: few

CDR3nt: TGTGCCAGCAGCAAAGGAGGGAAAAACACCATATATTTT
CDR3aa: CASSKGGKNTIYF
j_gene: TRBJ1-3
d_gene: .
v_gene: TRBV21-1
abundance: .

CDR3nt: TGTGCCATCAAAAAGGGGGCGGACGAGACCCAGTACTTC
CDR3aa: CAIKKGADETQYF
j_gene: TRBJ2-5
d_gene: TRBD1
v_gene: TRBV10-3
abundance: .

CDR3nt: TGTGCCAGCAGTACTCAGGGGTATGGCTACACCTTC
CDR3aa: CASSTQGYGYTF
j_gene: TRBJ1-2
d_gene: .
v_gene: TRBV6-5
abundance: few

CDR3nt: TGCGCCAGCAGCTTGGGCCAGACAGGGTGGGGAGAGACCCAGTACTTC
CDR3aa: CASSLGQTGWGETQYF
j_gene: TRBJ2-5
d_gene: TRBD1
v_gene: TRBV5-1
abundance: .

CDR3nt: TGTGCCAGCAGCTTGGCTAGGGGTCAGCCCCAGCATTTT
CDR3aa: CASSLARGQPQHF
j_gene: TRBJ1-5
d_gene: .
v_gene: TRBV7-2
abundance: few

CDR3nt: TGCGCCAGCAGCCCCCGTGTGCTTCAGGGGGGCACAGATACGCAGTATTTT
CDR3aa: CASSPRVLQGGTDTQYF
j_gene: TRBJ2-3
d_gene: TRBD1
v_gene: TRBV4-3
abundance: few

CDR3nt: TGCAGCGTTAGACAGGGAGATAATGAAAAACTGTTTTTT
CDR3aa: CSVRQGDNEKLFF
j_gene: TRBJ1-4
d_gene: TRBD1
v_gene: TRBV29-1
abundance: few

CDR3nt: TGCGCCAGCAGTGGGGGGGTTGAGTATGGCTACACCTTC
CDR3aa: CASSGGVEYGYTF
j_gene: TRBJ1-2
d_gene: .
v_gene: TRBV10-2
abundance: .

CDR3nt: TGTGCCAGCAGCTTTGCAGGGGCCCATGGCTACACCTTC
CDR3aa: CASSFAGAHGYTF
j_gene: TRBJ1-2
d_gene: .
v_gene: TRBV7-9
abundance: .

CDR3nt: TGTGCCAGTATCGGACAGGCCGGTTCACCCCTCCACTTT
CDR3aa: CASIGQAGSPLHF
j_gene: TRBJ1-6
d_gene: TRBD1
v_gene: TRBV19
abundance: many

CDR3nt: TGTGCCAGCAGCCCACAGGGGGCGGGGGAGCAGTACTTC
CDR3aa: CASSPQGAGEQYF
j_gene: TRBJ2-7
d_gene: TRBD1
v_gene: TRBV7-6
abundance: .